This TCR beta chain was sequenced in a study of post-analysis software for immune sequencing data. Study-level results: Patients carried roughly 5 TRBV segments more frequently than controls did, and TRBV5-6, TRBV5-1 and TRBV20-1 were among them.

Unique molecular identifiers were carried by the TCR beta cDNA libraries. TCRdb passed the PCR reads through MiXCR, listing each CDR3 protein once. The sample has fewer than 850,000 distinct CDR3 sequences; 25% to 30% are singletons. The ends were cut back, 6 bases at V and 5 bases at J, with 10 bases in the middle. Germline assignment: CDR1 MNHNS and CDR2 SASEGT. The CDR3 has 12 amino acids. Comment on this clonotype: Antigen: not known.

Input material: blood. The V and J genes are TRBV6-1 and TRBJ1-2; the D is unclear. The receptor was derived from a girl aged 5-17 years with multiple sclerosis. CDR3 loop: CASRKTSYGYTF. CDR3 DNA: TGTGCCAGCAGAAAGACAAGTTATGGCTACACCTTC.